These 17 T cell receptor beta chains were sequenced from one sample in a study of blood T cells in healthy people across ages (dated by TCRdb to about 2015). The library was obtained by 5' RACE. The instrument was an Illumina HiSeq 2500. A second PCR of roughly 6 to 11 cycles was run with a J-beta primer mix and a sample-barcoded 5' primer. The public reads were reprocessed in TCRdb via fastp at Q25 and MiXCR, keeping in-frame beta chains. Rows are combined by CDR3 protein, so each entry shows the most common genes and DNA. Present in this sample are over 1,500,000 distinct CDR3 sequences, around half of which were seen just once. Over 2% of the sample comes from the top ten. Sequenced: blood. These receptors were collected from a woman aged 40 to 50 in good health.

The rearrangement uses TRBV7-2 and TRBJ2-5, with 8 positions matching TRBD2. This CDR3 is built from 17 residues. CDR1 and CDR2 from the germline V gene are SGHTA and FQGNSA. Germline trimming cut 6 bases from V and 5 bases from J; bases unmatched to any gene: 17. The CDR3 protein is CASRRALPGGPEETQYF. The CDR3 DNA reads TGTGCCAGCAGAAGGGCCCTACCGGGGGGGCCAGAGGAGACCCAGTACTTC.

The rearrangement links TRBV7-2 to TRBJ2-3, with 11 bases aligning to TRBD2. From germline, CDR1 is SGHTA and CDR2 FQGNSA. Trimming at V came to 4 bases and at J to 4 bases, leaving 13 bases not matched to a gene. The CDR3 loop spans 18 amino acids. The CDR3 reads CASSSSASGGRGADTQYF. CDR3 DNA: TGTGCCAGCAGCTCCAGTGCTAGCGGGGGGCGGGGGGCAGATACGCAGTATTTT.

The chain carries TRBV12-3 or TRBV12-4 and TRBJ2-4, with 9 bases lining up with TRBD1. The J call is doubtful: the DNA matches TRBJ2-7 better. CDR3 length: 15 residues. In DNA form, the CDR3 reads TGTGCCAGCAGTTTAAGGACAGGGGACCAATACGAGCAGTACTTC. It specifies CASSLRTGDQYEQYF.

The chain links TRBV5-1 to TRBJ2-3; TRBD2 matches 12 bases. V gave up 1 base and J gave up 3 bases; unmatched junction bases: 6. Germline CDR1 SGHRS, CDR2 YFSETQ. The CDR3 extends over 17 amino acids. CDR3 protein: CASSLWLAGGPTDTQYF. In nucleotides, the CDR3 is TGCGCCAGCAGCTTGTGGCTAGCGGGGGGGCCAACAGATACGCAGTATTTT.

This clonotype has more than one count but fewer than ten. The CDR3 loop is CASSLPTDTGGYGYTF. CDR3 DNA: TGTGCCAGCAGCTTACCGACGGACACAGGAGGCTATGGCTACACCTTC. This sequence joins TRBV7-9 and TRBJ1-2, with D perhaps TRBD1 (5 bases). The germline V and J ends were trimmed by 2 bases and 4 bases, with 17 bases remaining between them. The CDR3 covers 16 residues. Germline CDR1 SEHNR, CDR2 FQNEAQ (reference sequence). Supplemented by reference TRBV7-9 and TRBJ1-2, the full variable domain reads DTGVSQNPRHKITKRGQNVTFRCDPISEHNRLYWYRQTLGQGPEFLTYFQNEAQLEKSRLLSDRFSAERPKGSFSTLEIQRTEQGDSAMYLCASSLPTDTGGYGYTFGSGTRLTVV.

The V gene is TRBV27, the J gene TRBJ2-1, with 7 bases aligning to TRBD1. The trim removed 1 base at V and 5 bases at J, leaving 5 bases unmatched. Germline assignment: CDR1 MNHEY and CDR2 SMNVEV (reference sequence). This CDR3 has 15 residues. DNA for the CDR3: TGTGCCAGCAGTTTATGGGGACAGCATAACAATGAGCAGTTCTTC. This codes for CASSLWGQHNNEQFF.

This clonotype was observed once. This chain links TRBV25-1 with TRBJ2-3; D may match TRBD1 or TRBD2 (5 bases each). V dropped 8 bases and J dropped 6 bases, with 15 bases sitting between them. Germline V gives CDR1 MGHDK, CDR2 SYGVNS. The CDR3 sequence is 13 residues long. This chain's CDR3 is CASGDRRRDTQYF. The CDR3 nucleotides are TGTGCCAGCGGGGACCGCCGGCGTGATACGCAGTATTTT.

V usage is TRBV11-2 and J usage is TRBJ2-3; possibly TRBD1 for D (6 bases). Germline loops: CDR1 SGHAT, CDR2 FQNNGV. V shed 3 bases and J shed 2 bases, with 15 bases lying between them. This CDR3 comprises 16 residues. The chain's CDR3 is CASSFRWPGDTDTQYF. The CDR3 DNA reads as TGTGCCAGCAGCTTTCGATGGCCAGGGGACACAGATACGCAGTATTTT.

The rearrangement joins TRBV9 to TRBJ2-3; 7 bases align to TRBD1. The CDR3 is 15 residues long. With 0 bases clipped from V and 5 bases from J, the junction kept 6 bases outside the gene matches. The germline gives CDR1 SGDLS, CDR2 YYNGEE. CDR3 amino acids: CASSVGGRGQDTQYF. CDR3 in DNA: TGTGCCAGCAGCGTAGGGGGAAGGGGGCAAGATACGCAGTATTTT.

This clonotype turned up a few times. The chain recombines TRBV2 with TRBJ2-1, with D perhaps TRBD2 (6 bases). CDR1 and CDR2 (germline): SNHLY, FYNNEI. The CDR3 consists of 16 residues. Trimming took 1 base from V and 2 from J, leaving 12 bases between them. The CDR3 here is CASSEESGLAYNEQFF. The CDR3 DNA follows: TGTGCCAGCAGTGAAGAAAGCGGGCTGGCCTACAATGAGCAGTTCTTC.

This clonotype occurred a few times. Sequence at one end of the junction differs from germline and may be a read error. V gene TRBV5-1 combines with J gene TRBJ1-6, with a possible D match to TRBD1 (6 bases). The germline V gene encodes CDR1 SGHRS and CDR2 YFSETQ. This CDR3 is 15 amino acids long. In nucleotides, the CDR3 is TGTGCCAGCAGCTTAGGGCAGGGGTGGAATTCACCCCTCCACTTT. Protein sequence: CASSLGQGWNSPLHF. The complete variable domain, with remaining parts taken from reference TRBV5-1 and TRBJ1-6, reads KAGVTQTPRYLIKTRGQQVTLSCSPISGHRSVSWYQQTPGQGLQFLFEYFSETQRNKGNFPGRFSGRQFSNSRSEMNVSTLELGDSALYLCASSLGQGWNSPLHFGNGTRLTVT.

This chain links TRBV6-5 with TRBJ1-2; D might be TRBD1 (5 bases). The V gene lost 2 bases and the J gene lost 2 bases, with 18 bases spanning the gap. Germline V gene sequence: CDR1 MNHEY, CDR2 SVGAGI. CDR3 length equals 17 residues. Written as DNA, the CDR3 is TGTGCCAGCAGTTACGACCAAGGGACCCTACTGAACTATGGCTACACCTTC. It yields the protein CASSYDQGTLLNYGYTF.

V gene TRBV6-2 or TRBV6-3 combines with J gene TRBJ2-7; TRBD2 is a possible D gene (7 bases). Trimming took off 8 bases at V and 5 bases at J, with 19 bases between the two ends. CDR3 length: 14 residues. Germline V gives CDR1 MNHEY, CDR2 SVGEGT. This CDR3 reads CASCLAGDINEQYF. The CDR3 nucleotides are TGTGCCAGCTGCTTGGCGGGGGACATCAACGAGCAGTACTTC.

Comments on this clonotype: At one end the junction does not follow the germline gene, possibly because of a read error. The rearrangement links TRBV11-2 to TRBJ2-7; perhaps D is TRBD1 or TRBD2 (6 bases each). Germline V lookup: CDR1 SGHAT, CDR2 FQNNGV. This CDR3 contains 14 residues. The CDR3 sequence is CAGSFRQDYYEQYF. DNA of the CDR3: TGTGCCGGCAGCTTCAGACAGGACTACTACGAGCAGTACTTC.

This clonotype was recorded a few times. This chain links TRBV11-1 with TRBJ2-1, with 8 bases matching TRBD1. The CDR3 has 14 residues. CDR1 and CDR2 from the germline V gene are SGHAT and FQDESV (reference sequence). J gave up 5 bases and V 1 base, and 1 base lay outside the gene matches. The CDR3 DNA follows: TGTGCCAGCAGCTTAGAGGGACAGGACAATGAGCAGTTCTTC. Its translation: CASSLEGQDNEQFF.

This clonotype was found a few times. The chain has TRBV5-4 and TRBJ2-5, with D perhaps given as TRBD1 or TRBD2 (5 bases each). Trimming stripped 6 bases from V and 5 bases from J, with 17 bases between. CDR1 is SGHNT, CDR2 YYREEE, per germline (reference sequence). CDR3 size: 14 residues. CDR3: CASTAGAGTETQYF. The DNA of the CDR3 is TGTGCCAGCACTGCCGGGGCAGGGACGGAGACCCAGTACTTC.

This clonotype turned up a few times. The chain combines TRBV6-5 with TRBJ1-6; unclear D gene. The germline CDR1 and CDR2 sequences are MNHEY and SVGAGI. The V end was cut by 8 bases, the J end by 7 bases, with 18 bases between. CDR3 length: 15 residues. In nucleotides, the CDR3 is TGTGCCAGCCGGCTTGGTTCGCGGCAAAATTCACCCCTCCACTTT. This gives the protein CASRLGSRQNSPLHF.